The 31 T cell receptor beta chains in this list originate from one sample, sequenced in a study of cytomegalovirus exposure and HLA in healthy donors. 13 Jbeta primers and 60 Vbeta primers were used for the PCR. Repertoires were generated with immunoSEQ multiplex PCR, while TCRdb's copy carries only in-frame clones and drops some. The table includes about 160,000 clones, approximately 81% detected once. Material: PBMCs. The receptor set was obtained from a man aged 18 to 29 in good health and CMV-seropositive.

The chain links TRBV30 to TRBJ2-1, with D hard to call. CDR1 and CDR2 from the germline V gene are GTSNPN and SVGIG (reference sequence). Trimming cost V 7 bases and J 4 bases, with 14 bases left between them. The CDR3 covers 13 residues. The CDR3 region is CASAEFKYNEQFF. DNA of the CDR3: TGTGCCTCCGCGGAGTTCAAATACAATGAGCAGTTCTTC.

CDR3 region: CASSSNGGNTGELFF. The CDR3 DNA reads as TGTGCCAGCAGCTCTAACGGCGGGAACACCGGGGAGCTGTTTTTT. The rearrangement joins TRBV7-2 to TRBJ2-2; D not resolved. This CDR3 contains 15 residues. V was trimmed by 4 bases and J by 1 base, leaving 10 bases between them. Germline V gene sequence: CDR1 SGHTA, CDR2 FQGNSA.

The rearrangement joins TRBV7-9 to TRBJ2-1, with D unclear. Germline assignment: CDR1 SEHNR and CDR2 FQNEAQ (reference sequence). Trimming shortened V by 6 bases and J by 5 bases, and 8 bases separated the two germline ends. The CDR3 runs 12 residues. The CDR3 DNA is TGTGCCAGCAGGTTGAGTGACAATGAGCAGTTCTTC. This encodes CASRLSDNEQFF.

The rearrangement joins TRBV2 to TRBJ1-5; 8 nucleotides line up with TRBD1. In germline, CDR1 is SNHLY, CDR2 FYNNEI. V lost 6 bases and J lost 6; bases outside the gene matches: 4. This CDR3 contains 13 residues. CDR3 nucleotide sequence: TGTGCCAGCAGATACAGGGGGGGTCAGCCCCAGCATTTT. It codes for CASRYRGGQPQHF.

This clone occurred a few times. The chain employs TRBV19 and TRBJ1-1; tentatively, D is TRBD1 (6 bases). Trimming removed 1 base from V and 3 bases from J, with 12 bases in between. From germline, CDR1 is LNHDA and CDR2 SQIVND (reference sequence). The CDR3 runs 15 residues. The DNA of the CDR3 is TGTGCCAGTAGTATAGTCCTAGGGGGGGACACTGAAGCTTTCTTT. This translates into CASSIVLGGDTEAFF.

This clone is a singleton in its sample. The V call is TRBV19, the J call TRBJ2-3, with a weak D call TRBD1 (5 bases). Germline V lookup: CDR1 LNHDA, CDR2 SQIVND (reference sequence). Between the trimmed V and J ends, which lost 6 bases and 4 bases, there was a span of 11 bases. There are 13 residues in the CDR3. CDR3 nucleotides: TGTGCCAGTAGGGGGTTGGGGCCAGATACGCAGTATTTT. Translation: CASRGLGPDTQYF.

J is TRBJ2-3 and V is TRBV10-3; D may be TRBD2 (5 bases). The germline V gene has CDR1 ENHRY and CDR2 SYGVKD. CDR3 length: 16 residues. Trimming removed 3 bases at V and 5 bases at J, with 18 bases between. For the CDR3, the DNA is TGTGCCATCAGTGATGGGTTTGAGGGTTTAGGAGATACGCAGTATTTT. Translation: CAISDGFEGLGDTQYF.

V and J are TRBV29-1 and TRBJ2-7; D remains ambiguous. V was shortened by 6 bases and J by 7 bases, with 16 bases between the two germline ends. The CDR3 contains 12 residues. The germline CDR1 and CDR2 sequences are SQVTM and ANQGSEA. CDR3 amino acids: CSVQASPREQYF. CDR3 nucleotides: TGCAGCGTCCAAGCTTCACCTCGGGAGCAGTACTTC.

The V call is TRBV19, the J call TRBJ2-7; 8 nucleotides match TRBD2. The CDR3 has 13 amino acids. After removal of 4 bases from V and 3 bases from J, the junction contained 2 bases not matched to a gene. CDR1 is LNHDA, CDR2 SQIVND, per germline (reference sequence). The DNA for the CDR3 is TGTGCCAGTAGTACCAGCGGGAGCTACGAGCAGTACTTC. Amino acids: CASSTSGSYEQYF.

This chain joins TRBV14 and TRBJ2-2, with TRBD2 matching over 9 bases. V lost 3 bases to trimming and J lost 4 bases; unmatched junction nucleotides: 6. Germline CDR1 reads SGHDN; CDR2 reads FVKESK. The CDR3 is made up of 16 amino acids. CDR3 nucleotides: TGTGCCAGCAGCCAGGCGGGACTAGCTTTCACCGGGGAGCTGTTTTTT. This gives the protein CASSQAGLAFTGELFF.

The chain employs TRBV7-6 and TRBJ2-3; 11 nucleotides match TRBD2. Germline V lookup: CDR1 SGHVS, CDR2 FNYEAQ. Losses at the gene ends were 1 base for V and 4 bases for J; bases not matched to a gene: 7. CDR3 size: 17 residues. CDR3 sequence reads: CASSLGGTSGSPDTQYF. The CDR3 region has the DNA TGTGCCAGCAGCTTAGGAGGGACTAGCGGTTCTCCAGATACGCAGTATTTT.

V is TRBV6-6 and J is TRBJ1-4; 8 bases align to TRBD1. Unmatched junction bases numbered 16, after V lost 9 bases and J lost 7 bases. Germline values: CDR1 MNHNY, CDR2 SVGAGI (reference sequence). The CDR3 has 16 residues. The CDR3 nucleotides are TGTGCCAGTCGAGTTAAGAGCGGACAGGGCAGTGAAAAACTGTTTTTT. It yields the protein CASRVKSGQGSEKLFF.

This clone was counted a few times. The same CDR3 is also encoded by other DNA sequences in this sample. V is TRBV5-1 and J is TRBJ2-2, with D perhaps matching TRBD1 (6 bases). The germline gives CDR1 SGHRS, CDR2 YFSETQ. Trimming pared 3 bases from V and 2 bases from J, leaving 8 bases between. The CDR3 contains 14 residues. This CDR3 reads CASSWGQNTGELFF. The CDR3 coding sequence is TGCGCCAGCAGCTGGGGACAAAACACCGGGGAGCTGTTTTTT.

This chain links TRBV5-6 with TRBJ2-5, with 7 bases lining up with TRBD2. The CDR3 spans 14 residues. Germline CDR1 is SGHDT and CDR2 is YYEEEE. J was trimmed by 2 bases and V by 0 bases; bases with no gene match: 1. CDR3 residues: CASSLDGGQETQYF. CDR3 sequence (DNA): TGTGCCAGCAGCTTGGACGGGGGGCAAGAGACCCAGTACTTC.

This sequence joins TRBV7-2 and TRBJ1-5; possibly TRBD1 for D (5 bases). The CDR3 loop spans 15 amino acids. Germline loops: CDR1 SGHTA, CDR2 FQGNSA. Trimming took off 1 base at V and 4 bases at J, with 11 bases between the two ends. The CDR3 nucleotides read TGTGCCAGCAGCTTAGTAGGGGCCGAAAATCAGCCCCAGCATTTT. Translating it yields CASSLVGAENQPQHF.

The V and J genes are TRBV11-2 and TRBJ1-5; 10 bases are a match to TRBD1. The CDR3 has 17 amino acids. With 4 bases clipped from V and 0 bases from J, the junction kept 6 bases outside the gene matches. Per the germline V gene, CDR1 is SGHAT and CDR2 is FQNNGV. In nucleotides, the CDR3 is TGTGCCAGCAGCTACGGGACAGGGGTTCATAGCAATCAGCCCCAGCATTTT. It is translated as CASSYGTGVHSNQPQHF.

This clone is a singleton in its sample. The CDR3 DNA reads TGTGCCAGCAGGTTCACTAGCGGGGGGCGAGACAATGAGCAGTTCTTC. It specifies CASRFTSGGRDNEQFF. This sequence joins TRBV2 and TRBJ2-1, with TRBD2 identical over 12 bases. The length of the CDR3 is 16 residues. V trimming: 6 bases; J trimming: 5 bases; junction bases outside the gene matches: 8. Germline assignment: CDR1 SNHLY and CDR2 FYNNEI. Together with reference TRBV2 and TRBJ2-1, the CDR3 gives the full variable domain: EPEVTQTPSHQVTQMGQEVILRCVPISNHLYFYWYRQILGQKVEFLVSFYNNEISEKSEIFDDQFSVERPDGSNFTLKIRSTKLEDSAMYFCASRFTSGGRDNEQFFGPGTRLTVL.

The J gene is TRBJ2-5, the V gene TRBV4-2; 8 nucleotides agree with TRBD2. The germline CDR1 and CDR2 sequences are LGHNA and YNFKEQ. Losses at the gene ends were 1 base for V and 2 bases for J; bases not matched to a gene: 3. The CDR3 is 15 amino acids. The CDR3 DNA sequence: TGTGCCAGCAGCCAAGGGCGGGGGGAACAAGAGACCCAGTACTTC. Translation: CASSQGRGEQETQYF.

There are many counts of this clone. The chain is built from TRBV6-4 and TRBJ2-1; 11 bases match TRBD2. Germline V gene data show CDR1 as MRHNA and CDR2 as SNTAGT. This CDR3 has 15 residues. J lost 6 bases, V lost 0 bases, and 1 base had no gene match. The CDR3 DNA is TGTGCCAGCAGTGACTCTAGCGGGGGGGCCAATGAGCAGTTCTTC. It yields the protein CASSDSSGGANEQFF.

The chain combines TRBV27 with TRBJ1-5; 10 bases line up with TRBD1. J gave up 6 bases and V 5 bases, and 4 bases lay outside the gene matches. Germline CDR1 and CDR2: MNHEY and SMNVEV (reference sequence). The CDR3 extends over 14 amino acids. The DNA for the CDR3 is TGTGCCAGCAGTCTCGGACAGGGGGGTCAGCCCCAGCATTTT. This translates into CASSLGQGGQPQHF.

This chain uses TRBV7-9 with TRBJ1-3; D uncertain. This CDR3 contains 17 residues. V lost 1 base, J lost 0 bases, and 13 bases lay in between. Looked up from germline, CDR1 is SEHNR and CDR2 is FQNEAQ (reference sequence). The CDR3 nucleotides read TGTGCCAGCAGCTTAGGGACGGGGATCTCCTCTGGAAACACCATATATTTT. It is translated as CASSLGTGISSGNTIYF.

The CDR3 reads CATSRGAGEAFF. The CDR3 bases are TGTGCCACCAGCAGGGGGGCAGGGGAAGCTTTCTTT. The chain joins TRBV15 to TRBJ1-1, with a tentative D call TRBD1 (6 bases). Germline V lookup: CDR1 LNHNV, CDR2 YYDKDF (reference sequence). The V and J ends lost 3 bases and 8 bases respectively, with 10 bases between them. The CDR3 sequence is 12 residues long.

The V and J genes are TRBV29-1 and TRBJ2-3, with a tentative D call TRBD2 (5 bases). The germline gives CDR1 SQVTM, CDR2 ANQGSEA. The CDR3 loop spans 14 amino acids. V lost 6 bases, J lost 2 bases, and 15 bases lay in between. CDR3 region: CSVSLLRDTDTQYF. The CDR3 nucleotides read TGCAGCGTCTCCCTCCTCCGGGACACAGATACGCAGTATTTT.

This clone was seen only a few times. Here the CDR3 DNA reads TGTGCCAGCAGCTTGGACAGGGTTGGTGAAAAACTGTTTTTT. As protein: CASSLDRVGEKLFF. The rearrangement joins TRBV11-3 to TRBJ1-4; 8 nucleotides line up with TRBD1. V gave up 3 bases and J gave up 7 bases; unmatched junction bases: 4. This CDR3 region has 14 residues. Germline CDR1 SGHNT, CDR2 YENEEA.

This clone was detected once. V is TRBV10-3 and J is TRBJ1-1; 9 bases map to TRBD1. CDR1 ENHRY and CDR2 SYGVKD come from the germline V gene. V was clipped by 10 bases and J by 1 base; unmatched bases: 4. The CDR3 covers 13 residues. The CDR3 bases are TGTGCCACAGGACAGGGGCCGAACACTGAAGCTTTCTTT. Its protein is CATGQGPNTEAFF.

This CDR3 is CASSSPPRQAGEETQYF. The DNA of the CDR3 is TGTGCCAGCAGCTCTCCCCCTCGTCAGGCGGGGGAAGAGACCCAGTACTTC. The chain recombines TRBV7-2 with TRBJ2-5; 7 bases are shared with TRBD2. V shed 4 bases and J 3 bases; nucleotides not matched to a gene: 14. This CDR3 contains 17 residues. Per the germline V gene, CDR1 is SGHTA and CDR2 is FQGNSA.

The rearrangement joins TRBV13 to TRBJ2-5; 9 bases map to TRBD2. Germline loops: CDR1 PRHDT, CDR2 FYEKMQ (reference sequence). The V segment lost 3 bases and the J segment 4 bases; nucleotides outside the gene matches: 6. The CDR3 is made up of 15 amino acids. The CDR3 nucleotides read TGTGCCAGCAGCTTTGGCGGGGGGGCGGTAGAGACCCAGTACTTC. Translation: CASSFGGGAVETQYF.

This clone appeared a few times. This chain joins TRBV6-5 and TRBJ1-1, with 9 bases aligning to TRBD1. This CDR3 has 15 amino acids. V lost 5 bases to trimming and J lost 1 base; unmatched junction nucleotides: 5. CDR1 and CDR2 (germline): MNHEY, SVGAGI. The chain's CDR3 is CASSITGQGNTEAFF. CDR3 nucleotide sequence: TGTGCCAGCAGTATTACGGGACAGGGGAACACTGAAGCTTTCTTT.

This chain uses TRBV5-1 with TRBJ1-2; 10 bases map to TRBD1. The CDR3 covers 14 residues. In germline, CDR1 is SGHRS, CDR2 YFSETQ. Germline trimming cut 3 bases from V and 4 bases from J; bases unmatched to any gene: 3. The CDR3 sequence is CASSSDRGIYGYTF. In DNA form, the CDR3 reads TGCGCCAGCAGCTCGGACAGGGGGATCTATGGCTACACCTTC.

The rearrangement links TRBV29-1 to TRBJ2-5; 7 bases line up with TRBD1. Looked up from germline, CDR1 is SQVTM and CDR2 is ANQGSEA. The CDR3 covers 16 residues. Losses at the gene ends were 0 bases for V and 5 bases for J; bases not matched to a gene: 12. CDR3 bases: TGCAGCGTTGAAGATTTCCAGGGGGTACGATACGAGACCCAGTACTTC. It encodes CSVEDFQGVRYETQYF.

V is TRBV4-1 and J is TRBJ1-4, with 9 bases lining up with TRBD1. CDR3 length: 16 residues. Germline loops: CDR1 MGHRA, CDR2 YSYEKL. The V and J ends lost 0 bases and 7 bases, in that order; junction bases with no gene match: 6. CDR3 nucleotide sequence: TGCGCCAGCAGCCAAGACACCGGGACAGGGTTTGAAAAACTGTTTTTT. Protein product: CASSQDTGTGFEKLFF.